The next 16 T cell receptor beta chains were all read from a single sample in a study of cytomegalovirus exposure and HLA in healthy donors. TCRdb keeps only in-frame clones here, not all; method: immunoSEQ multiplex PCR. The sample includes approximately 150,000 clones, about 89% seen only once; the top ten take about 3.5%. What was sequenced was PBMCs. The receptor set was obtained from a woman in her late teens or twenties in good health and CMV-seropositive.

This clone has only one observation. This sequence joins TRBV27 and TRBJ2-7; 7 bases agree with TRBD2. Per germline, CDR1 MNHEY and CDR2 SMNVEV (reference sequence). Trimming removed 4 bases from V and 2 bases from J; junction bases left unmatched: 5. The CDR3 runs to 14 residues. The CDR3: CASSYRGGTYEQYF. CDR3 nucleotide sequence: TGTGCCAGCAGTTACCGCGGGGGAACCTACGAGCAGTACTTC.

The chain couples TRBV25-1 to TRBJ2-7; 9 nucleotides match TRBD1. V was pared by 3 bases and J by 5 bases, with 8 bases of the junction left unmatched. CDR3 length: 15 residues. The germline gives CDR1 MGHDK, CDR2 SYGVNS. CDR3 in amino acids: CASSEAPDRGDEQYF. The CDR3 nucleotides read TGTGCCAGCAGTGAGGCCCCGGACAGGGGCGACGAGCAGTACTTC.

This sequence joins TRBV7-3 and TRBJ1-5, with 12 positions matching TRBD1. Germline trimming cut 5 bases from V and 7 bases from J; bases unmatched to any gene: 6. CDR3 length: 15 amino acids. Germline values: CDR1 SGHTA, CDR2 FQGTGA. The chain's CDR3 is CASSEGQGAGQPQHF. The CDR3 DNA reads as TGTGCCAGCAGCGAGGGACAGGGGGCAGGACAGCCCCAGCATTTT.

The rearrangement uses TRBV6-5 and TRBJ2-2; D is ambiguous. V gave up 2 bases and J gave up 1 base, with 5 bases separating them. There are 14 residues in the CDR3. Germline V gene lookup returns CDR1 MNHEY and CDR2 SVGAGI. For the CDR3, the DNA is TGTGCCAGCAGTTACCTCAGGAACACCGGGGAGCTGTTTTTT. Its protein product is CASSYLRNTGELFF.

The chain uses TRBV30 and TRBJ1-2, with 10 bases fitting TRBD1. J was trimmed by 8 bases and V by 0 bases; bases with no gene match: 9. The CDR3 totals 15 residues. CDR1 and CDR2 from the germline V gene are GTSNPN and SVGIG (reference sequence). The CDR3 protein is CAWSVPGQGVRGYTF. CDR3 in DNA: TGTGCCTGGAGTGTACCCGGACAGGGGGTGAGAGGCTACACCTTC.

The chain carries TRBV5-1 and TRBJ2-7, with 10 nucleotides matching TRBD2. The CDR3 spans 16 residues. Germline values: CDR1 SGHRS, CDR2 YFSETQ. Trimming took 4 bases from V and 1 from J; bases not matched to a gene: 8. The CDR3 loop is CASSPLGAGGSYEQYF. CDR3 bases: TGCGCCAGCAGCCCTCTCGGAGCGGGAGGGTCCTACGAGCAGTACTTC.

V and J are TRBV18 and TRBJ1-5; TRBD1 matches 9 bases. CDR3 length: 15 amino acids. V lost 3 bases to trimming and J lost 7 bases; unmatched junction nucleotides: 7. The germline gives CDR1 KGHSH, CDR2 LQKENI. This CDR3 is CASSPGTGTEQPQHF. The CDR3 nucleotides are TGTGCCAGCTCACCCGGGACAGGGACGGAACAGCCCCAGCATTTT. Combining the CDR3 with reference TRBV18 and TRBJ1-5 gives the whole variable domain NAGVMQNPRHLVRRRGQEARLRCSPMKGHSHVYWYRQLPEEGLKFMVYLQKENIIDESGMPKERFSAEFPKEGPSILRIQQVVRGDSAAYFCASSPGTGTEQPQHFGDGTRLSIL.

This clone was recorded once. The chain carries TRBV7-9 and TRBJ1-2; a possible D gene is TRBD1 (5 bases). V was pared by 4 bases and J by 8 bases, with 17 bases between. CDR3 length equals 14 residues. CDR1 is SEHNR and CDR2 is FQNEAQ in the germline V gene (reference sequence). The CDR3 here is CASSSMAGTIGYTF. DNA for the CDR3: TGTGCCAGCAGCTCGATGGCAGGGACTATCGGCTACACCTTC.

This clone was recorded a few times. At one of its ends the junction is not consistent with the germline gene, which may arise from a read error. The rearrangement uses TRBV2 and TRBJ2-7, with unresolved D. Germline lookup yields CDR1 SNHLY and CDR2 FYNNEI. The CDR3 totals 11 residues. CDR3 loop: CASRRSSEQYF. DNA of the CDR3: TGTGCCAGCAGACGGTCCTCCGAGCAGTACTTC.

V usage is TRBV15 and J usage is TRBJ1-1; perhaps TRBD1 as D (5 bases). Trimming shortened V by 1 base and J by 5 bases, and 17 bases separated the two germline ends. Germline V gene data show CDR1 as LNHNV and CDR2 as YYDKDF (reference sequence). The CDR3 consists of 16 residues. The CDR3 protein is CATSRGRGQGGTEAFF. The CDR3 DNA reads TGTGCCACCAGCAGAGGGAGGGGTCAGGGAGGTACTGAAGCTTTCTTT. The whole variable domain, filled in from reference TRBV15 and TRBJ1-1, reads DAMVIQNPRYQVTQFGKPVTLSCSQTLNHNVMYWYQQKSSQAPKLLFHYYDKDFNNEADTPDNFQSRRPNTSFCFLDIRSPGLGDTAMYLCATSRGRGQGGTEAFFGQGTRLTVV.

CDR3 sequence (DNA): TGTGCCAGCTCACTAGCGGGAGTGGGTGAGCAGTACTTC. This gives the protein CASSLAGVGEQYF. The chain links TRBV18 to TRBJ2-7; TRBD2 matches at 9 bases. After removal of 4 bases from V and 7 bases from J, the junction contained 5 bases not matched to a gene. In germline, CDR1 is KGHSH, CDR2 LQKENI. The CDR3 is made up of 13 amino acids.

The genes are TRBV6-6 and TRBJ2-5; maybe TRBD2 (5 bases). Germline-derived CDR1 and CDR2 are MNHNY and SVGAGI (reference sequence). V was pared by 0 bases and J by 2 bases, with 13 bases between. The CDR3 covers 16 residues. The CDR3 DNA sequence: TGTGCCAGCAGTTACTCAGGTGGCACGGGACAAGAGACCCAGTACTTC. Translating gives CASSYSGGTGQETQYF.

V gene TRBV16 combines with J gene TRBJ2-7; possible D gene TRBD1, 6 bases. CDR3 length: 15 residues. Per germline, CDR1 KGHSY and CDR2 FQNENV. Trimming shortened V by 1 base and J by 1 base, and 11 bases separated the two germline ends. The CDR3 nucleotides read TGTGCCAGCAGCCAATTTCCGGACAGTTCCTACGAGCAGTACTTC. Encoded protein: CASSQFPDSSYEQYF.

This sequence joins TRBV5-1 and TRBJ2-5; TRBD2 matches at 15 bases. There are 16 residues in the CDR3. The J segment lost 3 bases and the V segment lost 5 bases, leaving 5 bases of the junction unmatched. Germline CDR1 is SGHRS and CDR2 is YFSETQ. The CDR3 DNA reads TGCGCCAGCAGAGGGGGACTAGCGGGAGGTAAAGAGACCCAGTACTTC. Translating it yields CASRGGLAGGKETQYF.

V usage is TRBV29-1 and J usage is TRBJ1-1; 7 bases line up with TRBD1. Germline trimming cut 5 bases from V and 0 bases from J; bases unmatched to any gene: 9. CDR1 SQVTM and CDR2 ANQGSEA come from the germline V gene. This CDR3 has 15 amino acids. The CDR3 region is CSVRQGKVMNTEAFF. The CDR3 DNA reads TGCAGCGTTCGACAGGGAAAGGTCATGAACACTGAAGCTTTCTTT.

The genes are TRBV27 and TRBJ2-3; TRBD1 matches 10 bases. From germline, CDR1 is MNHEY and CDR2 SMNVEV (reference sequence). The CDR3 length is 15 residues. The V segment lost 0 bases and the J segment 6 bases; nucleotides outside the gene matches: 3. The CDR3 nucleotides read TGTGCCAGCAGTTTATCAGGGACAGGGGTGGATACGCAGTATTTT. Residues: CASSLSGTGVDTQYF.